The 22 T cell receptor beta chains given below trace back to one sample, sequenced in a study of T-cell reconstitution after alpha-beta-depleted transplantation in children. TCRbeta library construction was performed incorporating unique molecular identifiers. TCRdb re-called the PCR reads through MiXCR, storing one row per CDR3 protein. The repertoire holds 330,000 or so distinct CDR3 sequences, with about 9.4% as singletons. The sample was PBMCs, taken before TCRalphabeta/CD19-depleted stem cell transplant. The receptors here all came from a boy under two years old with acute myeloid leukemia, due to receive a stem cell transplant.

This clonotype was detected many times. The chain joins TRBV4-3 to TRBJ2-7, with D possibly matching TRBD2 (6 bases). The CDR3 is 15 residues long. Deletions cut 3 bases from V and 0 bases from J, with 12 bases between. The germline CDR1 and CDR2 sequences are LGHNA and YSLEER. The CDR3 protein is CASSQGSGFSYEQYF. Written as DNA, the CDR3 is TGCGCCAGCAGCCAGGGGAGCGGGTTCTCCTACGAGCAGTACTTC.

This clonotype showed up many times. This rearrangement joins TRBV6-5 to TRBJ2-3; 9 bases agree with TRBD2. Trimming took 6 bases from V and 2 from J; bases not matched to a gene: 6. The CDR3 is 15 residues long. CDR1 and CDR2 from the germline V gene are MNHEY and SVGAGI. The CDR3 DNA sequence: TGTGCCAGCAGCAAGGGACTAGCTCTCACAGATACGCAGTATTTT. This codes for CASSKGLALTDTQYF.

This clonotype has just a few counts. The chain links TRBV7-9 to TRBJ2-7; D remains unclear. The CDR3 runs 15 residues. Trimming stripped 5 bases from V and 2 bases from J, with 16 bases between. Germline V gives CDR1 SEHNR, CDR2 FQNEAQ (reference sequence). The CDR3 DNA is TGTGCCAGCAGCCGCGTAAGGGCATCGCCCTACGAGCAGTACTTC. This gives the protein CASSRVRASPYEQYF.

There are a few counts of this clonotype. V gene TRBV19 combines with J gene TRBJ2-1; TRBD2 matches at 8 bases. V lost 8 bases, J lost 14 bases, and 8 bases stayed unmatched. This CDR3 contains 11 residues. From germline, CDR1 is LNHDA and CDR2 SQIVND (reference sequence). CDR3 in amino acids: CASGTRTIEFF. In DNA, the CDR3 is TGTGCCAGTGGGACTAGAACGATTGAGTTCTTC.

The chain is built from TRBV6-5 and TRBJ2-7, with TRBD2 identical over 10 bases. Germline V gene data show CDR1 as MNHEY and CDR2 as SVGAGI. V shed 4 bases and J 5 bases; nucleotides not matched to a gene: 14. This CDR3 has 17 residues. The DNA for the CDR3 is TGTGCCAGCAGTTCCATCCTAAGCGGGAGGGCCGTCGACGAGCAGTACTTC. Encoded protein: CASSSILSGRAVDEQYF.

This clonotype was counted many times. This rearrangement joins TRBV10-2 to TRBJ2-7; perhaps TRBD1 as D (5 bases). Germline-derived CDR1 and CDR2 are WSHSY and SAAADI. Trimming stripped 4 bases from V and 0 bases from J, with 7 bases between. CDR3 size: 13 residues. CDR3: CASSVQASYEQYF. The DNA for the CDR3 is TGCGCCAGCAGTGTACAGGCCTCCTACGAGCAGTACTTC.

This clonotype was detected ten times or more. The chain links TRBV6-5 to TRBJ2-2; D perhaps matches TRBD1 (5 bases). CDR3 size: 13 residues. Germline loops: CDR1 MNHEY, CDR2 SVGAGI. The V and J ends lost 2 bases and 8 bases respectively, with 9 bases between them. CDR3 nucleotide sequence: TGTGCCAGCAGTTACGCAGGGATAGGGGAGCTGTTTTTT. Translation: CASSYAGIGELFF.

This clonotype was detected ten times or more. CDR3 region: CSARGHTEAFF. The CDR3 DNA sequence: TGCAGTGCTAGAGGACACACTGAAGCTTTCTTT. The chain is built from TRBV20-1 and TRBJ1-1; no clear D. The CDR3 extends over 11 amino acids. Germline V gene sequence: CDR1 DFQATT, CDR2 SNEGSKA (reference sequence). Trimming removed 1 base at V and 3 bases at J, with 3 bases between.

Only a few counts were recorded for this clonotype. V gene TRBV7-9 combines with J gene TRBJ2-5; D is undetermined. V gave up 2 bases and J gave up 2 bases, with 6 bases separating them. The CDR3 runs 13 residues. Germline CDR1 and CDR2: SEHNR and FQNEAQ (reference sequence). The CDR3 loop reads CASSLPNQETQYF. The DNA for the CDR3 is TGTGCCAGCAGCTTACCGAATCAAGAGACCCAGTACTTC.

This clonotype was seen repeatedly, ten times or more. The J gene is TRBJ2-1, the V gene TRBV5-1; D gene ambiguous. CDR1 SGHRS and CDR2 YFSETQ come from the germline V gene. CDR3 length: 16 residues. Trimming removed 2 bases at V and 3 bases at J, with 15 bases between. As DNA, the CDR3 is TGCGCCAGCAGCTTTACCCGTGGCCTGAGCTACAATGAGCAGTTCTTC. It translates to CASSFTRGLSYNEQFF.

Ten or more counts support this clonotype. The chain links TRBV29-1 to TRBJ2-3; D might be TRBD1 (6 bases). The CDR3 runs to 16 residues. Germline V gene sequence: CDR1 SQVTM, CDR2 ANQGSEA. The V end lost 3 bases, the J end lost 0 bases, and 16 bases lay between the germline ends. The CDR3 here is CSVEPFRGTSTDTQYF. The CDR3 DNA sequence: TGCAGCGTTGAGCCGTTCAGGGGCACTAGCACAGATACGCAGTATTTT.

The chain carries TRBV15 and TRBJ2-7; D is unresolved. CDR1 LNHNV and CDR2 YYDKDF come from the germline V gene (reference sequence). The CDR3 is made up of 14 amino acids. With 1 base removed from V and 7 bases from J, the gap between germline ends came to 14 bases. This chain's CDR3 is CATSRGVSVGEQYF. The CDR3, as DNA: TGTGCCACCAGCAGAGGAGTCTCAGTGGGGGAGCAGTACTTC.

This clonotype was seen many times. In nucleotides, the CDR3 is TGTGCCAGCAGTGAACGATTACGAGATACGCAGTATTTT. Translation gives CASSERLRDTQYF. V usage is TRBV2 and J usage is TRBJ2-3; D is uncertain. The V end was cut by 2 bases, the J end by 5 bases, with 8 bases between. Germline V gives CDR1 SNHLY, CDR2 FYNNEI. CDR3 length equals 13 residues.

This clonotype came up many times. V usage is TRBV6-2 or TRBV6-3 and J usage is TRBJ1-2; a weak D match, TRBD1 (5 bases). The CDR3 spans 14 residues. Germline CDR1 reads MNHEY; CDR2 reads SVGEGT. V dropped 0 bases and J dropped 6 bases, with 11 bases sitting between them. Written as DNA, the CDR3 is TGTGCCAGCAGTTACTCGAGAGGGGTTAATGGCTACACCTTC. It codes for CASSYSRGVNGYTF.

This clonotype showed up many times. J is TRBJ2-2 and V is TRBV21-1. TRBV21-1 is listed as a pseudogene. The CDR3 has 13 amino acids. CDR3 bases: TGTGCCAGCAGCAAGTTGAACACCGGGGAGCTGTTTTTT. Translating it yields CASSKLNTGELFF.

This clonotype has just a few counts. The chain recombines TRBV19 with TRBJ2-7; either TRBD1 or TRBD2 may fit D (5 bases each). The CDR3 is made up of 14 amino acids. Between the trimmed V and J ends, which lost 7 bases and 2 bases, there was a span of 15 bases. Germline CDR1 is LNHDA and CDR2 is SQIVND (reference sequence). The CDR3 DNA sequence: TGTGCCAGTAAACGAGGGGTGGCAGCCTACGAGCAGTACTTC. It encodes CASKRGVAAYEQYF.

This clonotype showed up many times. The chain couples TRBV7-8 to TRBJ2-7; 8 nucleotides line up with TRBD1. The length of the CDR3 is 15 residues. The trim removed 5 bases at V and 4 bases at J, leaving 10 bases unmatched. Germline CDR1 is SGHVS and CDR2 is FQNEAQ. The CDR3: CASSRRDRGHYEQYF. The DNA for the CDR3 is TGTGCCAGCAGCCGCCGTGACAGGGGCCATTACGAGCAGTACTTC.

The CDR3 sequence is CASSFLGQGARSPLHF. The CDR3 DNA sequence: TGTGCCAGCAGCTTCCTCGGACAGGGGGCAAGGTCACCCCTCCACTTT. V usage is TRBV7-3 and J usage is TRBJ1-6; 11 bases line up with TRBD1. Germline V CDR1 and CDR2: SGHTA, FQGTGA. With V trimmed by 3 bases and J by 10 bases, 8 bases remained unmatched. CDR3 length: 16 amino acids.

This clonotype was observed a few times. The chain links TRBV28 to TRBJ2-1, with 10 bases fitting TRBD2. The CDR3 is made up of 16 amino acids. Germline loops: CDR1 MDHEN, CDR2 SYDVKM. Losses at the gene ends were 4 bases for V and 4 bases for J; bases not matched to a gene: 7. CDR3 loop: CASSSFGLADYNEQFF. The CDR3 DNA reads TGTGCCAGCAGTTCCTTCGGACTAGCGGATTACAATGAGCAGTTCTTC.

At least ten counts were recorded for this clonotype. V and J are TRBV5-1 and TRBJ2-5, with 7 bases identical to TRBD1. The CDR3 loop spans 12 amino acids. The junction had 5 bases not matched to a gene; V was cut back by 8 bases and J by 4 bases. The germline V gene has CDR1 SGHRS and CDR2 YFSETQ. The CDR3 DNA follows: TGCGCCAGTCGACAGGGTGGAGAGACCCAGTACTTC. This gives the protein CASRQGGETQYF.

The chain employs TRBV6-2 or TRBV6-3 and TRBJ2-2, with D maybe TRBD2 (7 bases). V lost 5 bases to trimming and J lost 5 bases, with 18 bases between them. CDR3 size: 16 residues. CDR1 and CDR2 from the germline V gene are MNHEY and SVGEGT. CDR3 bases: TGTGCCAGCAGTCCCGGACTAGAAGGGGGGACCGGGGAGCTGTTTTTT. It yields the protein CASSPGLEGGTGELFF.

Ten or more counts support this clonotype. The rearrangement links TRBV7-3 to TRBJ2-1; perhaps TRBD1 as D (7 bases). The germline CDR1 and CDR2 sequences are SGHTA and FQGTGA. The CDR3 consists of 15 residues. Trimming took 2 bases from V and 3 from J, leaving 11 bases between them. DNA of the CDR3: TGTGCCAGCAGCTTACAGGGGGGAAGCTACAATGAGCAGTTCTTC. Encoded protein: CASSLQGGSYNEQFF. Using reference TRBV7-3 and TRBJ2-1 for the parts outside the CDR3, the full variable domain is GAGVSQTPSNKVTEKGKYVELRCDPISGHTALYWYRQSLGQGPEFLIYFQGTGAADDSGLPNDRFFAVRPEGSVSTLKIQRTERGDSAVYLCASSLQGGSYNEQFFGPGTRLTVL.